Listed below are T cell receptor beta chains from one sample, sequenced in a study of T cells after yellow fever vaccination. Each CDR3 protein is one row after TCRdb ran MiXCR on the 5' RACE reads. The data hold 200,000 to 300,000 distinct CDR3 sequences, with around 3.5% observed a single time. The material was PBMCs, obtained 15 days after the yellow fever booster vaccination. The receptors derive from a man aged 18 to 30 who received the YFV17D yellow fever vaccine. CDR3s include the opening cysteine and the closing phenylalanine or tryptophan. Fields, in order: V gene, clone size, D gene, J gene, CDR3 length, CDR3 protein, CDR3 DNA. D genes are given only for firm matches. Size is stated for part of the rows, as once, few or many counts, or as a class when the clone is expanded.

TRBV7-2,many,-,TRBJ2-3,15,CASSLVGLGTDTQYF,TGTGCCAGCAGCTTAGTAGGGCTCGGCACAGATACGCAGTATTTT
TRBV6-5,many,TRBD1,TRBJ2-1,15,CASSYTTGPYNEQFF,TGTGCCAGCAGCTACACGACAGGGCCCTACAATGAGCAGTTCTTC
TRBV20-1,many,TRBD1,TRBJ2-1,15,CRGTGIENSYNEQFF,TGCAGGGGGACAGGGATCGAAAACTCCTACAATGAGCAGTTCTTC
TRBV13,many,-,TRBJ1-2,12,CASSLRQRGYTF,TGTGCCAGCAGCTTACGACAGCGCGGCTACACCTTC
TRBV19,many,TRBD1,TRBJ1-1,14,CASSATGIVTEAFF,TGTGCCAGTAGTGCGACAGGGATTGTCACTGAAGCTTTCTTT
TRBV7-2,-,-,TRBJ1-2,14,CASSTPGTEYGYTF,TGTGCCAGCAGCACCCCCGGGACGGAATATGGCTACACCTTC
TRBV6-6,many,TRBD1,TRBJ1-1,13,CAGQQGLGTEAFF,TGTGCCGGCCAACAGGGGCTGGGGACTGAAGCTTTCTTT
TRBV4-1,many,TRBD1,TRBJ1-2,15,CASSQTSTGDNGYTF,TGCGCCAGCAGCCAAACTTCGACAGGGGATAATGGCTACACCTTC
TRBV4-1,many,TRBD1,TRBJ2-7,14,CASSRGQVSYEQYF,TGCGCCAGCAGCCGGGGACAGGTCTCCTACGAGCAGTACTTC
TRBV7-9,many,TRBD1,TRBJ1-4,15,CASSLGQGGREKLFF,TGTGCCAGCAGCCTCGGACAGGGAGGCCGTGAAAAACTGTTTTTT
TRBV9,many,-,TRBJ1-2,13,CASSVGGHYGYTF,TGTGCCAGCAGCGTAGGGGGGCACTATGGCTACACCTTC